This T cell receptor (beta chain) was identified during a study of cytomegalovirus exposure and HLA in healthy donors. Study-wide results and caveats: TCR beta sequences reportedly predicted the HLA-A and HLA-B alleles of most subjects accurately. In terms of immune exposure information, only CMV serostatus was available.

Vbeta (60) and Jbeta (13) primers were used in the PCR. TCRdb keeps only in-frame clones here, not all; method: immunoSEQ multiplex PCR. The sample lists roughly 130,000 clones; 75% to 85% were seen once. A remark on this clone: Antigen unknown.

The V segment lost 5 bases and the J segment 6 bases; nucleotides outside the gene matches: 6. This CDR3 region has 14 residues. Germline V gene lookup returns CDR1 SNHLY and CDR2 FYNNEI. The specimen was PBMCs. The receptor's source is a middle-aged man in good health and CMV-seronegative. The chain joins TRBV2 to TRBJ2-3; TRBD2 matches 9 bases. CDR3 nucleotides: TGTGCCAGCAGTACTCTTAGCGGGGGTGATACGCAGTATTTT. Its translation is CASSTLSGGDTQYF.